A single sample is the source of the 17 T cell receptor beta chains below, sequenced in a study of blood T cell repertoires in COVID-19. Some clones are missing from TCRdb's copy, which holds only in-frame ones; the method was immunoSEQ multiplex PCR. The sample has some 130,000 clones, roughly four fifths seen once. The sequenced sample consisted of peripheral blood. These receptors originate from a middle-aged man with active or convalescent COVID-19.

This clone was observed a single time. The rearrangement joins TRBV3-1 (or the pseudogene TRBV3-2) to TRBJ1-6; D is ambiguous. Trimming removed 0 bases at V and 12 bases at J, with 12 bases between. This CDR3 has 14 residues. Germline CDR1 is LGHDT and CDR2 is YNNKEL (reference sequence). The DNA for the CDR3 is TGTGCCAGCAGCCAAGAGGGCCACCGTCTACCCCTCCACTTT. Residues: CASSQEGHRLPLHF.

This clone has more than one count but fewer than ten. The chain joins TRBV4-3 to TRBJ1-5, with 9 bases matching TRBD1. Per the germline V gene, CDR1 is LGHNA and CDR2 is YSLEER. V shed 4 bases and J 2 bases; nucleotides not matched to a gene: 3. CDR3 length equals 15 residues. CDR3 coding DNA: TGCGCCAGCAGCCGGACAGGGGTAGGCAATCAGCCCCAGCATTTT. Translated: CASSRTGVGNQPQHF.

CDR3 sequence (DNA): TGTGCCAGCAGCCAAACAGGGGCTCCCACGGGGACCCAGTACTTC. Translating it yields CASSQTGAPTGTQYF. The chain carries TRBV14 and TRBJ2-5, with TRBD1 matching 7 bases. V dropped 2 bases and J dropped 7; count of bases not matched to a gene: 10. This CDR3 region has 15 residues. CDR1 and CDR2 (germline): SGHDN, FVKESK.

The chain uses TRBV6-5 and TRBJ1-1; 7 bases are shared with TRBD1. Germline CDR1 is MNHEY and CDR2 is SVGAGI. This CDR3 has 15 residues. With V trimmed by 8 bases and J by 1 base, 10 bases remained unmatched. CDR3 DNA: TGTGCCAGCCGAAACCCAGCAGGGGGGAACACTGAAGCTTTCTTT. Encoded protein: CASRNPAGGNTEAFF.

The chain employs TRBV19 and TRBJ1-2, with 7 bases fitting TRBD1. The J segment lost 0 bases and the V segment lost 4 bases, leaving 2 bases of the junction unmatched. Germline V gene lookup returns CDR1 LNHDA and CDR2 SQIVND (reference sequence). This CDR3 region has 14 residues. Here the CDR3 reads CASSTGTANYGYTF. CDR3 nucleotide sequence: TGTGCCAGTAGTACCGGGACAGCTAACTATGGCTACACCTTC.

The chain couples TRBV6-2 or TRBV6-3 to TRBJ1-1; the D is unclear. CDR1 and CDR2 from the germline V gene are MNHEY and SVGEGT. V lost 0 bases, J lost 7 bases, and 12 bases lay in between. The CDR3 contains 14 residues. Here the CDR3 reads CASSYSSPASEAFF. In nucleotides, the CDR3 is TGTGCCAGCAGTTACTCAAGCCCCGCGAGTGAAGCTTTCTTT.

The CDR3 DNA sequence: TGTGCCAGCTCACCCCCGTCCGCAGGGGGTTTGGAGTATGGCTACACCTTC. Its protein is CASSPPSAGGLEYGYTF. The V gene is TRBV18, the J gene TRBJ1-2, with TRBD1 matching 7 bases. J lost 5 bases, V lost 3 bases, and 15 bases had no gene match. CDR1 is KGHSH and CDR2 is LQKENI in the germline V gene. This CDR3 has 17 residues.

V gene TRBV5-4 combines with J gene TRBJ1-2, with D possibly matching TRBD1 (6 bases). The CDR3 covers 14 residues. Germline values: CDR1 SGHNT, CDR2 YYREEE (reference sequence). V was trimmed by 2 bases and J by 2 bases, leaving 10 bases between them. The CDR3 region has the DNA TGTGCCAGCAGCTTAGCCGGGACAAACTATGGCTACACCTTC. It yields the protein CASSLAGTNYGYTF.

This chain uses TRBV7-9 with TRBJ2-3; a weak D match, TRBD2 (5 bases). This CDR3 region has 16 residues. Germline V gene sequence: CDR1 SEHNR, CDR2 FQNEAQ (reference sequence). Trimming took off 3 bases at V and 1 base at J, with 14 bases between the two ends. CDR3 loop: CASSFAGNLGTDTQYF. Written as DNA, the CDR3 is TGTGCCAGCAGCTTCGCCGGGAATTTGGGCACAGATACGCAGTATTTT.

The chain combines TRBV11-1 with TRBJ2-3; D might be TRBD2 (6 bases). The V gene's germline CDR1 is SGHAT and CDR2 FQDESV (reference sequence). The CDR3 contains 15 residues. V lost 0 bases, J lost 2 bases, and 9 bases lay in between. This CDR3 reads CASSLAAGFTDTQYF. CDR3 DNA sequence: TGTGCCAGCAGCTTAGCGGCGGGATTCACAGATACGCAGTATTTT.

The sample holds one count of this clone. For the CDR3, the DNA is TGTGCCAGTAGTATACGGGGGGCCACAGGGATCCGGGAGCTGTTTTTT. As protein: CASSIRGATGIRELFF. The chain uses TRBV19 and TRBJ2-2, with D possibly TRBD2 on 7 matching bases. This CDR3 is built from 16 residues. Between the trimmed V and J ends, which lost 2 bases and 9 bases, there was a span of 19 bases. Germline loops: CDR1 LNHDA, CDR2 SQIVND (reference sequence).

The chain uses TRBV9 and TRBJ2-1; TRBD2 is a possible D gene (7 bases). The CDR3 covers 16 residues. Germline V CDR1 and CDR2: SGDLS, YYNGEE. V was cut by 4 bases and J by 4 bases, with 18 bases left in between. The CDR3 spells CASSLRGGHAYNEQFF. CDR3 DNA: TGTGCCAGCAGCCTTCGCGGGGGACACGCTTACAATGAGCAGTTCTTC.

This clone was detected a few times. The genes are TRBV18 and TRBJ2-1; D might be TRBD2 (7 bases). V lost 3 bases, J lost 10 bases, and 13 bases lay in between. Germline V gives CDR1 KGHSH, CDR2 LQKENI. The CDR3 spans 13 residues. CDR3 region: CASSPGGAREQFF. The CDR3, as DNA: TGTGCCAGCTCACCGGGGGGGGCTCGGGAGCAGTTCTTC.

V is TRBV3-1 (or the pseudogene TRBV3-2) and J is TRBJ1-6; D is possibly TRBD1 (6 bases). The germline V gene has CDR1 LGHDT and CDR2 YNNKEL (reference sequence). The V end lost 5 bases, the J end lost 5 bases, and 10 bases lay between the germline ends. This CDR3 is 14 amino acids long. This chain's CDR3 is CASSSGANNSPLHF. CDR3 sequence (DNA): TGTGCCAGCAGCTCAGGGGCCAATAATTCACCCCTCCACTTT.

The chain links TRBV6-5 to TRBJ1-1; D is ambiguous. Trimming removed 4 bases from V and 5 bases from J, with 14 bases in between. CDR1 and CDR2 from the germline V gene are MNHEY and SVGAGI. The CDR3 consists of 14 residues. The CDR3 region is CASSSVSQRTEAFF. CDR3 nucleotides: TGTGCCAGCAGTTCGGTCAGTCAGAGGACTGAAGCTTTCTTT.

The chain links TRBV10-3 to TRBJ2-5, with 7 bases matching TRBD2. The CDR3 is made up of 17 amino acids. Losses at the gene ends were 2 bases for V and 2 bases for J; bases not matched to a gene: 11. In germline, CDR1 is ENHRY, CDR2 SYGVKD. CDR3: CAISENGGLEDQETQYF. The CDR3, as DNA: TGTGCCATCAGTGAGAATGGAGGACTAGAAGATCAAGAGACCCAGTACTTC.

This chain connects TRBV10-3 to TRBJ1-2, with 10 bases fitting TRBD1. With V trimmed by 6 bases and J by 7 bases, 8 bases remained unmatched. Germline V gene lookup returns CDR1 ENHRY and CDR2 SYGVKD. This CDR3 is 14 amino acids long. Here the CDR3 reads CAISPGTGVAGYTF. The CDR3 DNA is TGTGCCATCAGCCCCGGGACAGGGGTAGCTGGCTACACCTTC.